This T cell receptor (beta chain) is drawn from a study of cytomegalovirus exposure and HLA in healthy donors. In the PCR, 60 Vbeta and 13 Jbeta primers were used. The repertoire was sequenced with immunoSEQ multiplex PCR; TCRdb's copy has only in-frame clones and lacks some. The sample has 100,000 or so clones, 80% to 90% seen once. Germline CDR1 SEHNR, CDR2 FQNEAQ (reference sequence). The CDR3 has 13 amino acids. V trimming: 7 bases; J trimming: 3 bases; junction bases outside the gene matches: 6. This clone occurred once. The sequencing input was PBMCs. The TCR sequence derives from a woman younger than 35 in good health and CMV-seronegative. This chain uses TRBV7-9 with TRBJ2-7; 7 bases are a match to TRBD1. This CDR3 is CASILAGGYEQYF. The CDR3 region has the DNA TGTGCCAGCATCCTGGCAGGGGGCTACGAGCAGTACTTC.